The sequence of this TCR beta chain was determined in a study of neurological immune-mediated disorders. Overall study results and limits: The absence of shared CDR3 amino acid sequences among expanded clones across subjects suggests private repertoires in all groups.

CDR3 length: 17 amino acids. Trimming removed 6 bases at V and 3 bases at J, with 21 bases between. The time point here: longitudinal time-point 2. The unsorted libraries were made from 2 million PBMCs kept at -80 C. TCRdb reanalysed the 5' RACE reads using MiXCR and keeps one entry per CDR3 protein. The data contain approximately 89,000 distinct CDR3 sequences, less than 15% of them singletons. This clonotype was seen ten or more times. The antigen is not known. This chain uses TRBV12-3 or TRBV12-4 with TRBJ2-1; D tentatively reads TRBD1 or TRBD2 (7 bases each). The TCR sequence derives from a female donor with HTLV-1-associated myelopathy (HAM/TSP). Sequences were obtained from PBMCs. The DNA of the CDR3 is TGTGCCAGCAGCCCCTCTAGCGGAGGGGGCAGCTACAATGAGCAGTTCTTC. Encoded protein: CASSPSSGGGSYNEQFF.